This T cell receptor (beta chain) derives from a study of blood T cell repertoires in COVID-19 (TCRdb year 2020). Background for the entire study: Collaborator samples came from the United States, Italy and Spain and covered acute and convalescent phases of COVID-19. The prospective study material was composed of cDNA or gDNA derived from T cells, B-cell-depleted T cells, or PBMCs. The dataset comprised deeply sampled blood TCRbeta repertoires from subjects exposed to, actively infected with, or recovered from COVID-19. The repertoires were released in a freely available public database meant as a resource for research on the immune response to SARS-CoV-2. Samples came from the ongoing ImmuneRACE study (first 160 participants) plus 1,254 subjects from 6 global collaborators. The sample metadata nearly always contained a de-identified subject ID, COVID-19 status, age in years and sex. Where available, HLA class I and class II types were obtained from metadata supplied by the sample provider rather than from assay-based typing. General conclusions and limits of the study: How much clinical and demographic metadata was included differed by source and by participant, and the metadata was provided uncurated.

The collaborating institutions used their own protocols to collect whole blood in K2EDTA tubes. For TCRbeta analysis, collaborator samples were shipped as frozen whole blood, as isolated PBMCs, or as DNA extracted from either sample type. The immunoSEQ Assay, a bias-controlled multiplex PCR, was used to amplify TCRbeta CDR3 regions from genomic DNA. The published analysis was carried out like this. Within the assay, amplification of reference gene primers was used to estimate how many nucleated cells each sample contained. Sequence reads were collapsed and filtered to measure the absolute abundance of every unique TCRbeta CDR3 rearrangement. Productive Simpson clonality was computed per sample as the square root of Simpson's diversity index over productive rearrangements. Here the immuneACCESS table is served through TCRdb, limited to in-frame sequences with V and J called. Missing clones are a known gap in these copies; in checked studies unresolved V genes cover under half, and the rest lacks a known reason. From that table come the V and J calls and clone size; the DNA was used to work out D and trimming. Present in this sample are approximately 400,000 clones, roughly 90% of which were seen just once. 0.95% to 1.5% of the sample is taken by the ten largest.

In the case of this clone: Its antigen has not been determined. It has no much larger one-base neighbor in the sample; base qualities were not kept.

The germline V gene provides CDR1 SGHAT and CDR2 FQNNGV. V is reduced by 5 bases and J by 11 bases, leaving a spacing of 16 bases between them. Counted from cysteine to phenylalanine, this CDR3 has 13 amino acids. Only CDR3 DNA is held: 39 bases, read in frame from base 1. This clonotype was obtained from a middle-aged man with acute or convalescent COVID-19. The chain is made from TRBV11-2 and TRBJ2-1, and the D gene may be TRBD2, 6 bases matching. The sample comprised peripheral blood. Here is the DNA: TGTGCCAGCAGCCCGGTTTGGAGGGGCAAGCAGTTCTTC. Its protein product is CASSPVWRGKQFF.